This T cell receptor beta chain came from a study of blood T cells in healthy people across ages. V was cut by 3 bases and J by 4 bases, with 9 bases left in between. CDR3 length: 14 residues. Whole-study results and caveats: Diversity estimated from one million T cells was considered an underestimate.

To note about this clonotype: Its antigen is undetermined.

Together with a sample-barcoded 5' primer, a J-beta primer mix was included in a second PCR lasting about 6 to 11 cycles. MiXCR, applied by TCRdb to the 5' RACE reads, yields one record per CDR3 protein. The sample shows hundreds of thousands of distinct CDR3 sequences, around 25% of them seen only once. These records were also assigned to another study, of T cells of mothers and their children. That source reports: The overlap seen between related mothers and children slightly exceeded that of unrelated pairs, though not significantly.

This rearrangement joins TRBV12-3 or TRBV12-4 to TRBJ1-4; D uncertain. This clonotype originated in a boy younger than 18 in good health. Sequencing was carried out using blood. Here the CDR3 DNA reads TGTGCCAGCAGTTTGGCGACGGGTAATGAAAAACTGTTTTTT. Its translation is CASSLATGNEKLFF.